This T cell receptor (beta chain) was identified during a study of cytomegalovirus exposure and HLA in healthy donors. Broader study findings: An apparent linkage of common viral pathogens to several of the most significant clusters emerged in a later analysis. TRBV6-2, TRBV6-3 and some other V segments were excluded as indistinguishable.

Details on this clone: The target antigen is unknown.

Vbeta (60) and Jbeta (13) primers were used in the PCR. Sequencing used immunoSEQ multiplex PCR; TCRdb keeps in-frame clones, though not all of them. The data hold 120,000 to 150,000 clones, with about 75% observed a single time. The CDR3 length is 12 residues. V lost 8 bases and J lost 3, with 13 bases in between. Germline V gene data show CDR1 as SQVTM and CDR2 as ANQGSEA. This sequence was found in a woman aged 25 to 39 in good health and CMV-seronegative. The source material was PBMCs. The chain links TRBV29-1 to TRBJ1-2; a possible D gene is TRBD1 (6 bases). The CDR3 coding sequence is TGCAGCATACCACAGGGCTACTATGGCTACACCTTC. Translated: CSIPQGYYGYTF.